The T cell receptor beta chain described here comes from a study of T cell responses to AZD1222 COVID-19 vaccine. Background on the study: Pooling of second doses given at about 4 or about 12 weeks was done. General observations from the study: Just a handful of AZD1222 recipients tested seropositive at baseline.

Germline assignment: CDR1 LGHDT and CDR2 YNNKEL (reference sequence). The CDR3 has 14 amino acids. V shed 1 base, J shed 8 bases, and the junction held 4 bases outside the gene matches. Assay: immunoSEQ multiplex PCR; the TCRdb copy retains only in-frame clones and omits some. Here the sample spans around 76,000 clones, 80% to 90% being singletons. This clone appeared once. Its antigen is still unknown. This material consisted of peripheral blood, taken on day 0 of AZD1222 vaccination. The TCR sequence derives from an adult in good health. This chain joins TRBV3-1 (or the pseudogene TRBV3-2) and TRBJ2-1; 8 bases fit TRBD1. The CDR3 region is CASSQGGTGYEQFF. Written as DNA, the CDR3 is TGTGCCAGCAGCCAAGGGGGGACAGGCTATGAGCAGTTCTTC.